A selection of T cell receptor beta chains follows, all from one sample in a study of T cell responses to AZD1222 COVID-19 vaccine. TCRdb keeps only in-frame clones here, not all; method: immunoSEQ multiplex PCR. Of 100,000 or so clones listed, approximately 91% are singletons. Here the sequenced sample was peripheral blood, taken on day 0 of AZD1222 vaccination. These receptors all stem from an adult in good health. Each CDR3 is given with its conserved first and last residue. A D gene is named only where the DNA matches it firmly. Clone size is stated in some rows and not others, as once, few, many or a class when expanded.

j_call v_call clone_size d_call cdr3_nt cdr3_aa
TRBJ2-5 TRBV15 once NA TGTGCCACCAGCAGAGGACAGGCCAAAGAGACCCAGTACTTC CATSRGQAKETQYF
TRBJ2-7 TRBV6-5 NA TRBD2 TGTGCCAGCAGCTCGGGGGGGGCCCATCTCGAGCAGTACTTC CASSSGGAHLEQYF
TRBJ2-1 TRBV15 NA NA TGTGCCACCAGCCCCCCGGGACCCAATGAGCAGTTCTTC CATSPPGPNEQFF
TRBJ2-1 TRBV27 NA NA TGTGCCAGCAGGAGCAACTCCTACAATGAGCAGTTCTTC CASRSNSYNEQFF
TRBJ2-7 TRBV6-6 few NA TGTGCCAGCAGTTATTTAGGCGGGGCCTACGAGCAGTACTTC CASSYLGGAYEQYF
TRBJ2-1 TRBV5-8 once TRBD1 TGTGCCAGCAGCCCCAGGGGGCTAAGATACAATGAGCAGTTCTTC CASSPRGLRYNEQFF
TRBJ1-4 TRBV12-3/TRBV12-4 NA TRBD1 TGTGCCAGCAGACAGGGGGCGCGGGAAAAACTGTTTTTT CASRQGAREKLFF
TRBJ2-7 TRBV4-2 NA TRBD2 TGTGCCAGCAGCCAACTCCACGGGACTAGCGGAGTCGGACTCTACGAGCAGTACTTC CASSQLHGTSGVGLYEQYF
TRBJ2-1 TRBV6-7 NA TRBD2 TGTGCCAACCGATACTCTAGCGGGAGGGCCTGTTGGTACAATGAGCAGTTCTTC CANRYSSGRACWYNEQFF
TRBJ2-1 TRBV29-1 NA TRBD1 TGCAGCGTTGAAGTGATCGGGACAGCTATCTACAATGAGCAGTTCTTC CSVEVIGTAIYNEQFF
TRBJ2-1 TRBV9 once TRBD2 TGTGCCAGCAGCGTAGGTTCCCAGCGGGAGGGTTACAATGAGCAGTTCTTC CASSVGSQREGYNEQFF
TRBJ2-6 TRBV14 NA NA TGTGCCAGCAGCCAAGGGTCCTCTGGGGCCAACGTCCTGACTTTC CASSQGSSGANVLTF
TRBJ1-5 TRBV6-5 NA NA TGTGCCAGCAGGGGGGGACGACGCAATCAGCCCCAGCATTTT CASRGGRRNQPQHF
TRBJ2-7 TRBV19 NA NA TGTGCCAGTAGTATAGTAGCGGAAAGCTCCTACGAGCAGTACTTC CASSIVAESSYEQYF
TRBJ1-5 TRBV2 NA NA TGTGCCAGCAGTGAATTGGGGGGCAGCAATCAGCCCCAGCATTTT CASSELGGSNQPQHF
TRBJ2-3 TRBV6-4 NA TRBD2 TGTGCCAGCAGTGATAGCGGGAGGGGAGCAGATACGCAGTATTTT CASSDSGRGADTQYF
TRBJ1-1 TRBV18 NA TRBD1 TGTGCCAGCTCACCTGACGTTAACAGGGGCCCTGAAGCTTTCTTT CASSPDVNRGPEAFF
TRBJ1-3 TRBV6-5 NA NA TGTGCCAGCAGGCGGGACGGAATAACTGGAAACACCATATATTTT CASRRDGITGNTIYF
TRBJ2-3 TRBV5-4 NA NA TGTGCCAGCAGCTTGGCAGGCAGCACAGATACGCAGTATTTT CASSLAGSTDTQYF
TRBJ1-5 TRBV11-2 few TRBD1 TGTGCCAGCAGCTTAGGAACAGGGGAACAGCCCCAGCATTTT CASSLGTGEQPQHF
TRBJ2-1 TRBV27 NA NA TGTGCCAGCAGGGTGGGGCGACCCACCTACAATGAGCAGTTCTTC CASRVGRPTYNEQFF
TRBJ1-2 TRBV11-2 NA NA TGTGCCAGCAGGCAGAGTTTGGATTTGGACTACACCTTC CASRQSLDLDYTF
TRBJ1-2 TRBV5-6 few NA TGTGCCAGCAGGCCGTGGGGGACCGTCTCTAACTATGGCTACACCTTC CASRPWGTVSNYGYTF
TRBJ1-1 TRBV6-5 NA NA TGTGCCAGCAGTTACTCGGGCTTGAACACTGAAGCTTTCTTT CASSYSGLNTEAFF
TRBJ2-1 TRBV28 NA TRBD2 TGTGCCAGCAGTTTGGGACTAGCGAACAACAATGAGCAGTTCTTC CASSLGLANNNEQFF
TRBJ2-3 TRBV5-6 NA TRBD1 TGTGCCAGCAGCTTGGTGACAGGGCGTACGCAGTATTTT CASSLVTGRTQYF
TRBJ2-2 TRBV6-5 NA TRBD2 TGTGCCAGCAGTAGCGGGAGGGGGAACACCGGGGAGCTGTTTTTT CASSSGRGNTGELFF
TRBJ2-7 TRBV12-3/TRBV12-4 NA TRBD2 TGTGCCAGCAACAGCGGGAGGGTCGACGAGCAGTACTTC CASNSGRVDEQYF
TRBJ2-1 TRBV3-1/TRBV3-2 NA NA TGTGCCAGCAGCCAGGATATCGGATCACACAATGAGCAGTTCTTC CASSQDIGSHNEQFF
TRBJ1-1 TRBV25-1 NA NA TGTGCCAGCAGTGACGGTATGAACACTGAAGCTTTCTTT CASSDGMNTEAFF
TRBJ2-7 TRBV18 NA TRBD1 TGTGCCAGCTCACCCGGGACAGGGGGCACTTACGAGCAGTACTTC CASSPGTGGTYEQYF
TRBJ2-7 TRBV5-1 few TRBD2 TGCGCCAGCAGCTTAGGACTAGCGGGAGGGCGCTTGCAGTACTTC CASSLGLAGGRLQYF
TRBJ1-6 TRBV10-3 NA TRBD1 TGTGCCATCAAAGCCGGGACAGGGGATAATTCACCCCTCCACTTT CAIKAGTGDNSPLHF
TRBJ1-1 TRBV7-3 NA NA TGTGCCAGCAGCACCCAGGAGAACACTGAAGCTTTCTTT CASSTQENTEAFF
TRBJ2-1 TRBV6-1 NA NA TGTGCCAGCAGTGAAGGGGGGAGAGCAAACAATGAGCAGTTCTTC CASSEGGRANNEQFF
TRBJ2-3 TRBV9 once NA TGTGCCAGCAGCGTATGGAGGGGAGGCACAGATACGCAGTATTTT CASSVWRGGTDTQYF
TRBJ2-5 TRBV20-1 once TRBD2 TGCAGTGCTAGTGGTCAGACTAGCGGGCAAGAGACCCAGTACTTC CSASGQTSGQETQYF
TRBJ1-6 TRBV18 NA TRBD1 TGTGCCAGCTCACCCGGACAGGGCGATGATTCACCCCTCCACTTT CASSPGQGDDSPLHF
TRBJ1-2 TRBV27 NA NA TGTGCCAGCAGTTTAGGGATGAGCTATGGCTACACCTTC CASSLGMSYGYTF
TRBJ2-7 TRBV7-6 NA NA TGTGCCAGCAGCCCCTACGCGGGATCCTACGAGCAGTACTTC CASSPYAGSYEQYF
TRBJ2-1 TRBV11-2 NA NA TGTGCCAGCAGCTCTGGACAGGAGCAGTTCTTC CASSSGQEQFF
TRBJ2-1 TRBV7-8 NA TRBD2 TGTGCCAGCAGCTCCCGGACTAGCGGGAGTGTCAATGAGCAGTTCTTC CASSSRTSGSVNEQFF
TRBJ2-5 TRBV19 NA NA TGTGCCAGTAGTAGGGCAGTGGGACCGCCTTGGACCCAGTACTTC CASSRAVGPPWTQYF
TRBJ2-1 TRBV19 NA TRBD1 TGTGCCAGTAGTATATTAGTTGGACCACAGGGGCTACACAATGAGCAGTTCTTC CASSILVGPQGLHNEQFF
TRBJ2-7 TRBV7-8 once TRBD1 TGTGCCAGCAGCTTAGCTCGGACAGGGACCTACGAGCAGTACTTC CASSLARTGTYEQYF
TRBJ2-4 TRBV7-2 NA NA TGTGCCAGCAGCTTAAAGGGGGGATTAGCCAAAAACATTCAGTACTTC CASSLKGGLAKNIQYF
TRBJ2-3 TRBV27 NA NA TGTGCCAGCAGTTTGAAGCGGTCTAGCACAGATACGCAGTATTTT CASSLKRSSTDTQYF
TRBJ2-1 TRBV15 once TRBD2 TGTGCCACCAGCAGAGATGAGGTAGCGGGAGATTTCAGGAGCTCCTACAATGAGCAGTTCTTC CATSRDEVAGDFRSSYNEQFF
TRBJ1-1 TRBV2 NA NA TGTGCCAGCAGTAGACAGAACACTGAAGCTTTCTTT CASSRQNTEAFF
TRBJ2-3 TRBV7-9 NA TRBD2 TGTGCCAGCAGCTTAGGGGGCGGGAGCGGCACAGATACGCAGTATTTT CASSLGGGSGTDTQYF
TRBJ2-7 TRBV27 NA NA TGTGCCAGCAGTTTTTCTCAGGGTATGAGCGAGCAGTACTTC CASSFSQGMSEQYF
TRBJ1-6 TRBV27 NA NA TGTGCCAGCGATTTCTCCCGGGAGGATTATAATTCACCCCTCCACTTT CASDFSREDYNSPLHF
TRBJ2-3 TRBV28 NA TRBD1 TGTGCCAGCAGTTCGGGACAGGGCAATACGCAGTATTTT CASSSGQGNTQYF
TRBJ2-1 TRBV28 NA NA TGTGCCAGCACCAAATACGATTGGCGTTGGAGCTCCTACAATGAGCAGTTCTTC CASTKYDWRWSSYNEQFF
TRBJ1-1 TRBV4-2 NA NA TGTGCCAGCAGCCAAGATCCGGCAAACACTGAAGCTTTCTTT CASSQDPANTEAFF
TRBJ2-1 TRBV6-1 NA TRBD1 TGTGCCAGCAGTGAACAAGGGGGCGCTTGGAATGAGCAGTTCTTC CASSEQGGAWNEQFF
TRBJ1-6 TRBV14 NA NA TGTGCCAGCAGCCAAGATTCGTATTCACCCCTCCACTTT CASSQDSYSPLHF